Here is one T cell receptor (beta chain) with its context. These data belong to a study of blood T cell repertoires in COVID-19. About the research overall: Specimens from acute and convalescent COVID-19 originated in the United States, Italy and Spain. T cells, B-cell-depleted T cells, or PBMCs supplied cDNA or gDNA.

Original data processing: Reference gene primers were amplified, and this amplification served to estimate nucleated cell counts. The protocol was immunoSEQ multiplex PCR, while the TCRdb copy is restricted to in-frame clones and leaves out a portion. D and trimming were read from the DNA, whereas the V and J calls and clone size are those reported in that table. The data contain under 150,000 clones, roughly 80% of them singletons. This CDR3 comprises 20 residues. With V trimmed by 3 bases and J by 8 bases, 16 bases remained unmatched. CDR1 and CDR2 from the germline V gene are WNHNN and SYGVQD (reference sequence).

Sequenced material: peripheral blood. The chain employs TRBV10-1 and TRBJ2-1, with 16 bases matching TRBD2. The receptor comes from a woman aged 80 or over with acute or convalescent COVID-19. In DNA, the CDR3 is TGCGCCAGCAGTGAATTCGGGACTAGCGGGAGGGCCGAGAGGTTCCATGAGCAGTTCTTC. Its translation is CASSEFGTSGRAERFHEQFF.